Listed below are T cell receptor beta chains from one sample, sequenced in a study of blood T cell repertoires in COVID-19. Some clones are missing from TCRdb's copy, which holds only in-frame ones; the method was immunoSEQ multiplex PCR. The sample contains over 50,000 clones, 86% of which appear only once. Sequencing was carried out using peripheral blood. The receptors come from a human donor in a cohort sampled during active COVID-19. Each CDR3 is given with its conserved first and last residue. Each record gives: clone size, J gene, V gene, D gene, CDR3 protein, CDR3 DNA. A D gene is named only where the DNA matches it firmly. For some rows the clone size is stated as once, few or many, or as a class when expanded; others skip it.

-	TRBJ2-7	TRBV28	-	CASSSIPDEQYF	TGTGCCAGCAGTTCCATACCGGACGAGCAGTACTTC
few	TRBJ2-3	TRBV27	-	CASSLSGGPSTDTQYF	TGTGCCAGCAGTTTGAGTGGGGGCCCTAGCACAGATACGCAGTATTTT
-	TRBJ2-5	TRBV6-5	-	CASRVSVIQETQYF	TGTGCCAGCAGGGTCAGCGTGATCCAAGAGACCCAGTACTTC
-	TRBJ2-3	TRBV2	-	CASSYTDTQYF	TGTGCCAGCAGTTACACAGATACGCAGTATTTT
-	TRBJ2-2	TRBV5-1	TRBD2	CASSLGLAGVPGNTGELFF	TGCGCCAGCAGCTTGGGGCTAGCGGGGGTCCCGGGGAACACCGGGGAGCTGTTTTTT
-	TRBJ1-2	TRBV19	-	CASSPTGPYNYGYTF	TGTGCCAGTAGTCCCACAGGCCCCTATAACTATGGCTACACCTTC
-	TRBJ2-1	TRBV7-9	TRBD2	CASSLGLAGVKNYGEQFF	TGTGCCAGCAGCTTGGGACTAGCGGGAGTTAAAAACTATGGGGAGCAGTTCTTC
-	TRBJ2-7	TRBV28	-	CASSSPSSYEQYF	TGTGCCAGCAGTAGCCCGAGCTCCTACGAGCAGTACTTC
-	TRBJ2-3	TRBV7-3	TRBD2	CASSLGLAGAITSTDTQYF	TGTGCCAGCAGCCTCGGACTAGCGGGGGCAATCACTAGCACAGATACGCAGTATTTT
-	TRBJ2-1	TRBV5-6	TRBD2	CASSPLAGAYNEQFF	TGTGCCAGCAGCCCCCTAGCGGGGGCCTACAATGAGCAGTTCTTC
-	TRBJ1-3	TRBV12-5	-	CASGLVPSIENTIYF	TGTGCTAGTGGTTTGGTACCGAGCATCGAAAACACCATATATTTT
-	TRBJ1-5	TRBV30	-	CAWSPERGQPQHF	TGTGCCTGGAGTCCCGAGCGGGGACAGCCCCAGCATTTT
-	TRBJ1-2	TRBV29-1	TRBD1	CSVEVGQGAYSYGYTF	TGCAGCGTTGAAGTGGGACAGGGGGCCTATTCCTATGGCTACACCTTC
-	TRBJ2-5	TRBV4-1	-	CASSQEGRGETQYF	TGCGCCAGCAGCCAAGAGGGCAGGGGTGAGACCCAGTACTTC
-	TRBJ2-5	TRBV11-3	TRBD2	CASSLGGTSGLQETQYF	TGTGCCAGCAGCTTAGGTGGGACTAGCGGGCTCCAAGAGACCCAGTACTTC
-	TRBJ1-2	TRBV5-4	TRBD1	CASSFPGQGGGYTF	TGTGCCAGCAGCTTTCCGGGACAGGGGGGTGGCTACACCTTC
-	TRBJ2-1	TRBV18	TRBD2	CASSPKVAGDNEQFF	TGTGCCAGCTCACCGAAGGTAGCGGGGGACAATGAGCAGTTCTTC
-	TRBJ1-4	TRBV6-5	-	CASSRDKYEKLFF	TGTGCCAGCAGCCGGGACAAATATGAAAAACTGTTTTTT
once	TRBJ2-7	TRBV7-8	TRBD2	CASSPRTSGGIYEQYF	TGTGCCAGCAGCCCGAGGACTAGCGGGGGGATCTACGAGCAGTACTTC
once	TRBJ1-5	TRBV5-1	-	CASSLFPDQPQHF	TGCGCCAGCAGCTTGTTTCCCGATCAGCCCCAGCATTTT
-	TRBJ2-3	TRBV19	TRBD1	CATKDRGPRDTQYF	TGTGCCACTAAGGACAGGGGGCCGAGAGATACGCAGTATTTT
-	TRBJ2-7	TRBV7-9	TRBD2	CASSLRGLAGADEQYF	TGTGCCAGCAGCCTAAGAGGACTAGCGGGAGCAGACGAGCAGTACTTC
-	TRBJ1-5	TRBV30	TRBD1	CAWSAVSRPRTGDSNQPQHF	TGTGCCTGGAGTGCCGTGAGCCGTCCTCGGACAGGGGATAGCAATCAGCCCCAGCATTTT
-	TRBJ2-1	TRBV5-4	TRBD2	CASSLGLAPDNEQFF	TGTGCCAGCAGCCTCGGACTAGCGCCCGACAATGAGCAGTTCTTC
-	TRBJ2-7	TRBV5-1	-	CASSPLDSSLYEQYF	TGCGCCAGCAGCCCCCTCGACAGTTCCCTCTACGAGCAGTACTTC
-	TRBJ2-7	TRBV30	TRBD2	CAWSVRWGGEQYF	TGTGCCTGGAGTGTACGATGGGGGGGAGAGCAGTACTTC
-	TRBJ2-1	TRBV11-2	-	CASSTYNEQFF	TGTGCCAGCAGCACATACAATGAGCAGTTCTTC
many	TRBJ1-1	TRBV7-9	TRBD1	CASRQGRDTEAFF	TGTGCCAGTAGACAGGGGCGGGACACTGAAGCTTTCTTT
-	TRBJ2-1	TRBV4-1	TRBD1	CASSRTPGGQGVNEQFF	TGCGCCAGCAGCCGTACCCCGGGGGGACAGGGGGTGAATGAGCAGTTCTTC
-	TRBJ2-7	TRBV5-1	TRBD1	CASSLLQGADGEQYF	TGCGCCAGCAGCTTACTACAGGGGGCCGATGGGGAGCAGTACTTC
-	TRBJ2-2	TRBV18	TRBD1	CASSPGQGLNTGELFF	TGTGCCAGCTCACCGGGACAGGGGCTAAACACCGGGGAGCTGTTTTTT
few	TRBJ2-7	TRBV27	TRBD2	CASSLWVAGTSYEQYF	TGTGCCAGCAGTTTATGGGTAGCGGGGACTTCCTACGAGCAGTACTTC
-	TRBJ2-7	TRBV20-1	-	CSASPLSEGLRKQYF	TGCAGTGCTAGTCCCTTGAGCGAGGGCTTACGCAAGCAGTACTTC
-	TRBJ2-1	TRBV6-2/TRBV6-3	-	CASSPVGTGSYNEQFF	TGTGCCAGCAGTCCAGTGGGCACGGGGAGTTACAATGAGCAGTTCTTC
-	TRBJ2-7	TRBV6-5	-	CASTEGGSHKEQYF	TGTGCCAGCACCGAGGGGGGGTCCCATAAGGAGCAGTACTTC
once	TRBJ2-4	TRBV5-1	TRBD2	CASRVSGGDLAKNIQYF	TGCGCCAGCAGGGTTAGCGGGGGAGATCTAGCCAAAAACATTCAGTACTTC
-	TRBJ1-4	TRBV6-5	TRBD1	CASRTGYLEKLFF	TGTGCCAGCAGGACAGGGTATTTGGAAAAACTGTTTTTT
-	TRBJ1-4	TRBV4-2	-	CASSQEYQGGGEKLFF	TGTGCCAGCAGCCAAGAATATCAGGGTGGAGGGGAAAAACTGTTTTTT
few	TRBJ2-1	TRBV11-3	-	CASSDPGEVTNEQFF	TGTGCCAGCAGCGACCCGGGGGAGGTTACCAATGAGCAGTTCTTC
-	TRBJ2-7	TRBV28	-	CASSLTAYEQYF	TGTGCCAGCAGTTTAACGGCCTACGAGCAGTACTTC
-	TRBJ1-3	TRBV2	-	CASRAPVQWNTIYF	TGTGCCAGCAGGGCCCCGGTACAGTGGAACACCATATATTTT
-	TRBJ2-7	TRBV28	TRBD1	CASNPTGGWYEQYF	TGTGCCAGCAACCCGACAGGGGGATGGTACGAGCAGTACTTC
once	TRBJ2-3	TRBV28	-	CASRPGSANTDTQYF	TGTGCCAGCAGGCCGGGGTCGGCCAACACAGATACGCAGTATTTT
once	TRBJ2-1	TRBV28	-	CASSLPTSRGEQFF	TGTGCCAGCAGTTTACCGACCAGCCGCGGAGAGCAGTTCTTC
-	TRBJ1-6	TRBV11-1	TRBD1	CASSPTQGVGNSPLHF	TGTGCCAGCAGCCCTACCCAGGGGGTGGGGAATTCACCCCTCCACTTT
-	TRBJ2-6	TRBV21-1	-	CASSTVTGQGASVTSGANVLTF	TGTGCCAGCAGCACCGTAACCGGACAGGGTGCCTCCGTAACCTCTGGGGCCAACGTCCTGACTTTC
-	TRBJ1-1	TRBV6-1	-	CASSGRVGTRWTEAFF	TGTGCCAGCAGTGGGAGGGTAGGTACTAGGTGGACTGAAGCTTTCTTT
-	TRBJ1-6	TRBV7-8	TRBD1	CASSSGSGTDYSPLHF	TGTGCCAGCAGCTCTGGATCCGGGACAGACTATTCACCCCTCCACTTT
-	TRBJ2-7	TRBV18	-	CASSPGVVAEDAYEQYF	TGTGCCAGCTCACCGGGGGTAGTAGCGGAGGACGCCTACGAGCAGTACTTC
-	TRBJ1-5	TRBV10-3	-	CASGPTGTQPQHF	TGTGCCAGCGGGCCGACAGGTACCCAGCCCCAGCATTTT
-	TRBJ2-3	TRBV19	-	CASRSGGYTDTQYF	TGTGCCAGTAGGTCGGGGGGCTACACAGATACGCAGTATTTT